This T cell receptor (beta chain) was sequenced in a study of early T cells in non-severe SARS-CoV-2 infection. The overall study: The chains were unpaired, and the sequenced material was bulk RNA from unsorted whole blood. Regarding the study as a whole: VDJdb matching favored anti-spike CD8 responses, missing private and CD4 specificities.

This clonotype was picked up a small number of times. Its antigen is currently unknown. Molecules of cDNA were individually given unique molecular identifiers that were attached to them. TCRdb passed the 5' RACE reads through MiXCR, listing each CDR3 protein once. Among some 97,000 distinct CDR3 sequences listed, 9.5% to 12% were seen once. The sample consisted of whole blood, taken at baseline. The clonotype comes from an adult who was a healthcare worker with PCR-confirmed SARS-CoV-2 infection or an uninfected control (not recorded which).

The CDR3 DNA is TGTGCCAGCAGTTACCCCCCCCAGTATTTT. Its translation is CASSYPPQYF. The rearrangement joins TRBV6-5 to TRBJ2-3, with D uncertain. The CDR3 has 10 amino acids. Germline values: CDR1 MNHEY, CDR2 SVGAGI. Trimming took off 2 bases at V and 12 bases at J, with 6 bases between the two ends.